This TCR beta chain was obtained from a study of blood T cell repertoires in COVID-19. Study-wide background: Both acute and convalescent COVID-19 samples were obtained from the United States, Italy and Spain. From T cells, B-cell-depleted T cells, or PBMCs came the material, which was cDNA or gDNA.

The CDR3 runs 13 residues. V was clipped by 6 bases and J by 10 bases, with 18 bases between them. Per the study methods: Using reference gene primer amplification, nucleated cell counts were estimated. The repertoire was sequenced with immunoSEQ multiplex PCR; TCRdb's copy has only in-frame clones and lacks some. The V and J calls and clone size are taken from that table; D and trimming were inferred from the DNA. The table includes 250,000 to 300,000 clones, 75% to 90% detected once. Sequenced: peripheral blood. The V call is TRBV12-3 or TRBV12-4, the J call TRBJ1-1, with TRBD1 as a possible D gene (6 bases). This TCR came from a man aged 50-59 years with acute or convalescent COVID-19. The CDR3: CASSLERGATAFF. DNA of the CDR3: TGTGCCAGCAGCCTAGAACGGGGGGCTACAGCTTTCTTT.